The sequence of this T cell receptor (beta chain) was determined in a study of control samples from healthy donors and cancer patients. This clone was seen ten or more times. Profiled with immunoSEQ multiplex PCR; TCRdb holds only in-frame clones, not every one. Altogether 90,000 to 100,000 clones are present, roughly 83% being singletons, with the ten largest covering more than 9%. Trimming shortened V by 1 base and J by 7 bases, and 11 bases separated the two germline ends. Germline lookup yields CDR1 GTSNPN and CDR2 SVGIG (reference sequence). This CDR3 is built from 13 residues. The sample taken for sequencing was blood. This TCR was sampled from a woman between 25 and 40 years old in good health. The rearrangement uses TRBV30 and TRBJ1-5; the D gene is possibly TRBD1 (5 bases). CDR3 nucleotides: TGTGCCTGGAGTGCTGGGGGTTACCAGCCCCAGCATTTT. Amino acid sequence: CAWSAGGYQPQHF.